The present TCR beta chain was sequenced within a study of CD8+ T cells in alopecia areata. A note on this clone: Its specificity is not known.

The CDR3 consists of 13 residues. CDR1 is SGDLS and CDR2 is YYNGEE in the germline V gene. V gave up 0 bases and J gave up 3 bases, with 6 bases separating them. Once RNA had been extracted, it was reverse transcribed into cDNA to act as the sequencing template. Assay used: immunoSEQ multiplex PCR; TCRdb lists only in-frame clones, some missing. The data hold about 110,000 clones, with around 59% observed a single time. Sorted populations comprised CD4+ and CD8+ T cells obtained from PBMCs. Study-wide points: In patients, TCRs were shared less clearly than in mice, and HLA may possibly be involved. Relative to normal scalp, lesional scalp, especially alopecia totalis/universalis, showed higher clonality. Resident alphabeta T-cell populations of normal skin are likewise subject to sequencing in scalp samples.

The sample comprised CD8+ T cells sorted from blood. The TCR originated in a human donor in good health. This sequence joins TRBV9 and TRBJ2-5, with D perhaps matching TRBD1 (6 bases). The CDR3 bases are TGTGCCAGCAGCGTAGGGACAGAAGAGACCCAGTACTTC. It translates to CASSVGTEETQYF.